Sequencing of this TCR beta chain was carried out in a study of T cell repertoires in cytomegalovirus infection. Looking at the study overall: Public TCR beta signature analysis indicated the presence of both CMV infection and matching HLA type. Notes on the study in general: Clonotype analysis showed dominance of the ex vivo response by HLA-C-restricted CMV-specific TCR beta clonotypes.

CDR1 is SQVTM and CDR2 is ANQGSEA in the germline V gene. V was shortened by 4 bases and J by 0 bases, with 9 bases between the two germline ends. The CDR3 sequence is 13 residues long. A remark on this clonotype: The antigen remains undetermined.

One entry per CDR3 protein, called by TCRdb with MiXCR from the reads. The table has a few hundred thousand distinct CDR3 sequences, roughly 18% seen once; the top ten hold approximately 8%. Sequencing was performed on PBMCs. The sequence came from a human donor in good health (CMV status not recorded). Some clones in this sample may be carry-over from other donors' samples. The gene calls are TRBV29-1 and TRBJ1-2; unclear D gene. The CDR3 bases are TGCAGCGTTGTAGTCGGTACTAACTATGGCTACACCTTC. This sequence encodes CSVVVGTNYGYTF.